The present T cell receptor beta chain was sequenced within a study of blood T cell repertoires in COVID-19 (dated by TCRdb to about 2020). Regarding the study in general: Samples covering the acute and convalescent phases of COVID-19 were provided by collaborators in the United States, Italy and Spain. The material from the prospective study consisted of cDNA or gDNA derived from T cells, B-cell-depleted T cells, or PBMCs. The dataset comprised deeply sampled blood TCRbeta repertoires from subjects exposed to, actively infected with, or recovered from COVID-19. The repertoires were made available in a free public database intended to serve as a resource for research on the immune response to SARS-CoV-2. The samples were drawn from the first 160 participants of the ongoing ImmuneRACE study and from 1,200 or so subjects provided by 6 global collaborators. Nearly every sample came with metadata listing a de-identified subject ID, COVID-19 status, age in years and sex. HLA class I and class II types, where available, came from metadata supplied by the sample provider rather than from assay-based typing. On the study overall, not on this receptor specifically: Clinical and demographic metadata were provided uncurated, with the amount varying by source and participant.

Notes on this clone: The antigen it recognizes is unknown. No base quality values were provided; no much bigger clone lies one nucleotide off.

According to the germline V gene, CDR1 reads MNHEY and CDR2 reads SVGEGT. V and J are truncated by 0 bases and 0 bases respectively, leaving an intervening sequence of 12 bases. The CDR3 contains 17 residues, cysteine and phenylalanine counted. Only the CDR3 region is kept as DNA, spanning 51 bases read in frame from base 1. TCRbeta CDR3 regions were amplified from genomic DNA using the immunoSEQ Assay, a bias-controlled multiplex PCR. The published analysis was carried out like this. Within the assay, amplification of reference gene primers was used to estimate how many nucleated cells each sample contained. To quantify the absolute abundance of each unique TCRbeta CDR3 rearrangement, sequence reads were collapsed and filtered. For each sample, productive Simpson clonality was calculated as the square root of Simpson's diversity index over productive rearrangements. Not all clones reach the TCRdb copy of this immuneACCESS table, which keeps in-frame sequences only. Checked studies attribute under half of the gap to unresolved V genes and leave the rest unexplained. From that table come the V and J calls and clone size; the DNA was used to work out D and trimming. The sample table contains roughly 200,000 clones; only one count was recorded for less than 90% of them. The ten largest clones capture 20% of the sample.

The collaborating institutions used their own protocols to collect whole blood in K2EDTA tubes. Collaborator samples were shipped for TCRbeta analysis as frozen whole blood, isolated PBMCs, or DNA extracted from either sample type. Recombination linked TRBV6-2 or TRBV6-3 to TRBJ2-4; tentative D gene TRBD2, with 6 bases matching. Sequencing was performed on peripheral blood. The sequence came from a human donor in a cohort sampled during active COVID-19. The CDR3 in this case is CASSYSGGTLAKNIQYF. The DNA sequence reads TGTGCCAGCAGTTACTCAGGCGGGACTCTAGCCAAAAACATTCAGTACTTC.